This is a list of T cell receptor beta chains from one sample in a study of regulatory T cells in long-lasting Graves disease. TCRdb fed the multiplex PCR reads into MiXCR, producing one record per CDR3 protein. The table records roughly 400,000 distinct CDR3 sequences, about a sixth of them present only once. The same specimen was also included in a second study, on T cells in Graves' hyperthyroidism and ophthalmopathy.

The input for sequencing was peripheral blood mononuclear cells (PBMCs), taken at new diagnosis, from a patient treated with antithyroid drugs. These receptors were taken from a woman in her late teens or twenties with Graves disease. Each CDR3 is given with its conserved first and last residue. A D gene is named only where the DNA matches it firmly. Rows may omit the clone size; those that give it use once, few, many or a size class.

length	D	J	size	V	CDR3	DNA
13	NA	TRBJ2-1	many	TRBV12-3/TRBV12-4	CASSTGKYNEQFF	TGTGCCAGCAGCACGGGGAAGTACAATGAGCAGTTCTTC
15	TRBD2	TRBJ2-1	many	TRBV2	CASSEGLAGRNEQFF	TGTGCCAGCAGTGAGGGGCTAGCGGGGCGGAATGAGCAGTTCTTC
13	TRBD1	TRBJ1-1	many	TRBV6-1	CASKRTGNTEAFF	TGTGCCAGCAAACGGACAGGGAACACTGAAGCTTTCTTT
14	NA	TRBJ2-4	few	TRBV29-1	CSVQATGAKNIQYF	TGCAGCGTTCAAGCCACGGGAGCCAAAAACATTCAGTACTTC
13	NA	TRBJ2-5	NA	TRBV10-3	CAISGNSQETQYF	TGTGCCATCAGTGGAAACAGCCAAGAGACCCAGTACTTC
11	NA	TRBJ2-1	many	TRBV30	CAWSVLVEQFF	TGTGCCTGGAGTGTACTGGTGGAGCAGTTCTTC
12	TRBD1	TRBJ1-1	NA	TRBV20-1	CSANRGGSEAFF	TGCAGTGCAAACAGGGGGGGGTCTGAAGCTTTCTTT
14	TRBD1	TRBJ2-1	many	TRBV20-1	CSATGTGGEHEQFF	TGCAGTGCCACAGGGACAGGGGGTGAACATGAGCAGTTCTTC
15	TRBD1	TRBJ2-7	many	TRBV3-1	CASSQAAGGRNEQYF	TGTGCCAGCAGCCAAGCCGCAGGGGGCAGGAACGAGCAGTACTTC
16	TRBD2	TRBJ2-3	NA	TRBV15	CATSRVRTRYTDTQYF	TGTGCCACCAGCAGAGTTCGGACTAGATACACAGATACGCAGTATTTT